These 17 T cell receptor beta chains came from one sample sequenced in a study of blood T cells in healthy people across ages. A J-beta primer mix and a sample-barcoded 5' primer were used in a second PCR of about 7 to 12 cycles. In TCRdb, the 5' RACE reads were re-called with MiXCR into one record per CDR3 protein. The sample yields some 1.5 million distinct CDR3 sequences, approximately 43% seen once. The sequenced material came from blood. Receptors were obtained from a young woman in good health.

This chain links TRBV20-1 with TRBJ2-2, with no clear D. Germline V gene data show CDR1 as DFQATT and CDR2 as SNEGSKA (reference sequence). Deletions cut 5 bases from V and 7 bases from J, with 11 bases between. The CDR3 runs 12 residues. In nucleotides, the CDR3 is TGCAGTGCTTTCGACTTGCGCGGGGAGCTGTTTTTT. As protein: CSAFDLRGELFF.

This chain joins TRBV20-1 and TRBJ1-5; 7 bases are a match to TRBD1. CDR3 length: 17 amino acids. Germline V gene data show CDR1 as DFQATT and CDR2 as SNEGSKA (reference sequence). V was pared by 6 bases and J by 11 bases, with 25 bases of the junction left unmatched. CDR3 protein: CSAGGYRGDLTSWAQHF. The CDR3 DNA is TGCAGTGCGGGAGGGTACAGGGGCGATTTAACGTCTTGGGCCCAGCATTTT.

Remarks on this clonotype: Compared with germline, one end of the junction differs, possibly owing to a read error. The chain couples TRBV28 to TRBJ1-2; no clear D gene. Germline V gene data show CDR1 as MDHEN and CDR2 as SYDVKM. This CDR3 has 14 amino acids. CDR3 bases: TGTGCCAGCAGTTTAAACTCCATCGGCTATGGCTACACTTTC. Its protein is CASSLNSIGYGYTF.

This clonotype turned up a few times. The J gene is TRBJ1-6, the V gene TRBV7-3; D unresolved. Trimming shortened V by 5 bases and J by 9 bases, and 11 bases separated the two germline ends. The CDR3 length is 13 residues. Per germline, CDR1 SGHTA and CDR2 FQGTGA. CDR3 region: CASSQGLGSPLHF. CDR3 sequence (DNA): TGTGCCAGCAGCCAAGGGCTGGGTTCACCCCTCCACTTT.

The chain is built from TRBV10-3 and TRBJ2-1, with TRBD2 matching over 8 bases. CDR3 length: 16 residues. In germline, CDR1 is ENHRY, CDR2 SYGVKD. The trim removed 5 bases at V and 2 bases at J, leaving 8 bases unmatched. CDR3 sequence reads: CAISSRTGRAYNEQFF. In DNA form, the CDR3 reads TGTGCCATCAGTTCCCGAACCGGGAGGGCCTACAATGAGCAGTTCTTC.

This chain uses TRBV24-1 with TRBJ2-1; perhaps TRBD1 as D (5 bases). The CDR3 runs 16 residues. The germline V gene encodes CDR1 KGHDR and CDR2 SFDVKD. V was trimmed by 3 bases and J by 1 base, leaving 12 bases between them. The CDR3 spells CATSDPTENSYNEQFF. CDR3 in DNA: TGTGCCACCAGTGATCCGACAGAAAATTCCTACAATGAGCAGTTCTTC.

Comment on this clonotype: At one of its ends the junction is not consistent with the germline gene, which may arise from a read error. The genes are TRBV6-6 and TRBJ2-2; tentative D call: TRBD2 (6 bases). The germline gives CDR1 MNHNY, CDR2 SVGAGI (reference sequence). The CDR3 has 14 amino acids. The CDR3, as DNA: TGTGCCAGCCGGGGGATGTCGAACACCGGGGGGCTGTTTTTT. Translated, it gives CASRGMSNTGGLFF.

This chain connects TRBV12-5 to TRBJ2-3; TRBD2 matches 12 bases. The CDR3 spans 18 residues. CDR1 is LGHNT, CDR2 FRNRAP, per germline. With 11 bases clipped from V and 0 bases from J, the junction kept 15 bases outside the gene matches. CDR3 in amino acids: CAATVTSGRRGSTDTQYF. CDR3 sequence (DNA): TGTGCTGCTACAGTGACTAGCGGGAGAAGGGGTAGCACAGATACGCAGTATTTT. Drawing the rest from reference TRBV12-5 and TRBJ2-3, the complete variable domain is DARVTQTPRHKVTEMGQEVTMRCQPILGHNTVFWYRQTMMQGLELLAYFRNRAPLDDSGMPKDRFSAEMPDATLATLKIQPSEPRDSAVYFCAATVTSGRRGSTDTQYFGPGTRLTVL.

Remarks on this clonotype: A much larger clone lies one base from this, so it may be a read error. This chain links TRBV7-2 with TRBJ2-5, with no clear D. Looked up from germline, CDR1 is SGHTA and CDR2 is FQGNSA. The V gene lost 1 base and the J gene lost 2 bases, with 5 bases spanning the gap. The CDR3 sequence is 13 residues long. The CDR3 here is CASSLVRQETQYF. CDR3 nucleotides: TGTGCCAGCAGCTTAGTCAGGCAAGAGACCCAGTACTTC.

This sequence joins TRBV7-2 and TRBJ2-3, with D possibly being TRBD1 (5 bases). The CDR3 runs to 15 residues. V was pared by 2 bases and J by 6 bases, with 15 bases between. The germline V gene has CDR1 SGHTA and CDR2 FQGNSA. This CDR3 is CASSLTAGPSDTQYF. The CDR3 DNA is TGTGCCAGCAGCTTAACGGCAGGGCCCTCGGATACGCAGTATTTT.

This clonotype was observed a handful of times. CDR3 sequence reads: CSVERPGLAAYEQFF. CDR3 in DNA: TGCAGCGTTGAACGGCCGGGACTAGCGGCGTATGAGCAGTTCTTC. The chain carries TRBV29-1 and TRBJ2-1; 11 bases agree with TRBD2. There are 15 residues in the CDR3. With 2 bases clipped from V and 8 bases from J, the junction kept 8 bases outside the gene matches. Germline V CDR1 and CDR2: SQVTM, ANQGSEA.

This clonotype was detected ten times or more. This chain links TRBV7-2 with TRBJ2-7; 10 nucleotides match TRBD2. V lost 3 bases and J lost 2; bases outside the gene matches: 1. The length of the CDR3 is 14 residues. Germline CDR1 is SGHTA and CDR2 is FQGNSA. DNA for the CDR3: TGTGCCAGCAGCTTCCTAGCGGGGGCCTACGAGCAGTACTTC. It encodes CASSFLAGAYEQYF.

The chain links TRBV20-1 to TRBJ2-1; 8 nucleotides align to TRBD2. CDR3 size: 14 residues. Germline loops: CDR1 DFQATT, CDR2 SNEGSKA (reference sequence). With 6 bases clipped from V and 0 bases from J, the junction kept 4 bases outside the gene matches. The CDR3 loop is CSAPGGTSYNEQFF. The CDR3 DNA reads as TGCAGTGCACCGGGGGGGACCTCCTACAATGAGCAGTTCTTC.

This chain uses TRBV12-5 with TRBJ2-4, with 9 bases fitting TRBD1. CDR1 is LGHNT, CDR2 FRNRAP, per germline. Trimming took 6 bases from V and 6 from J; bases not matched to a gene: 6. This CDR3 is built from 14 residues. CDR3 in DNA: TGTGCTAGTGGCCGGACAGGGGTGGCAAACATTCAGTACTTC. Residues: CASGRTGVANIQYF.

The V gene is TRBV20-1, the J gene TRBJ2-4, with 14 bases aligning to TRBD2. Germline CDR1 DFQATT, CDR2 SNEGSKA (reference sequence). The CDR3 runs to 17 residues. The V and J ends lost 6 bases and 0 bases, in that order; junction bases with no gene match: 7. CDR3 loop: CSALGLAGGLAKNIQYF. In DNA, the CDR3 is TGCAGTGCCCTAGGACTAGCGGGGGGACTAGCCAAAAACATTCAGTACTTC.

The V call is TRBV7-9, the J call TRBJ1-5; no firm D call. Trimming left V 1 base short and J 0 bases short, with 16 bases between. This CDR3 has 18 amino acids. CDR1 and CDR2 (germline): SEHNR, FQNEAQ (reference sequence). CDR3 protein: CASSLGTATANSNQPQHF. In DNA form, the CDR3 reads TGTGCCAGCAGCTTAGGCACAGCAACAGCTAATAGCAATCAGCCCCAGCATTTT.

The chain links TRBV28 to TRBJ2-5; no definite D call. Germline V lookup: CDR1 MDHEN, CDR2 SYDVKM. V lost 6 bases and J lost 5, with 25 bases in between. The CDR3 is 17 amino acids. CDR3 sequence reads: CASSPAYLSGQKETQYF. CDR3 sequence (DNA): TGTGCCAGCAGCCCAGCGTACCTTTCCGGGCAAAAGGAGACCCAGTACTTC.